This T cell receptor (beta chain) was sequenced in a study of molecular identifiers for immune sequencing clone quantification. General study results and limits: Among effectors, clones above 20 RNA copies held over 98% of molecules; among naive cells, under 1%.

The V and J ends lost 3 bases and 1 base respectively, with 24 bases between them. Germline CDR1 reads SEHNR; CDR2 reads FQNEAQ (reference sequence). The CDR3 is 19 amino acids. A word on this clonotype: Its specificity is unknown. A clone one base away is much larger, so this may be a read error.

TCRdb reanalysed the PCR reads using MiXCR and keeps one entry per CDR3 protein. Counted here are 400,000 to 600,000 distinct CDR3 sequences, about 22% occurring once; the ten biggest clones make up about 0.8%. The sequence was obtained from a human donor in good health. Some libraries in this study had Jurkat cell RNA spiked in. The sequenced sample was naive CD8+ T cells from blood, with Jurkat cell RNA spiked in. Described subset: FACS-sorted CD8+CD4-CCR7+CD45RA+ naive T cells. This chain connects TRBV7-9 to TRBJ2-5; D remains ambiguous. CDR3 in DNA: TGTGCCAGCAGCTTTTTCGAGTTGGCCGACGACCATCTCCAAGAGACCCAGTACTTC. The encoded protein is CASSFFELADDHLQETQYF.